Below are 23 T cell receptor beta chains sequenced from a single sample in a study of cytomegalovirus exposure and HLA in healthy donors. PCR amplification relied on 60 Vbeta primers (plus 13 Jbeta primers). TCRdb's table, derived via immunoSEQ multiplex PCR, lists solely in-frame clones and lacks some. The sample lists under 140,000 clones, approximately 79% seen once, with 6.2% in the top ten. Sequencing was done on a sample of PBMCs. These receptors originate from a man aged 25 to 40 in good health and CMV-seropositive.

The V gene is TRBV2, the J gene TRBJ1-5, with D unresolved. V lost 3 bases and J lost 0, with 9 bases in between. Looked up from germline, CDR1 is SNHLY and CDR2 is FYNNEI. The CDR3 sequence is 15 residues long. The DNA for the CDR3 is TGTGCCAGCAGTGACCGGAGTTATAGCAATCAGCCCCAGCATTTT. This encodes CASSDRSYSNQPQHF.

This clone has just a few counts. This CDR3 reads CASSVDRASSYEQYF. CDR3 in DNA: TGTGCCAGCAGTGTGGACAGGGCCAGCTCCTACGAGCAGTACTTC. The chain joins TRBV27 to TRBJ2-7, with 8 bases identical to TRBD1. The length of the CDR3 is 15 residues. Germline V gene sequence: CDR1 MNHEY, CDR2 SMNVEV (reference sequence). Trimming removed 5 bases from V and 0 bases from J; junction bases left unmatched: 6.

V gene TRBV19 combines with J gene TRBJ1-2; 8 bases are shared with TRBD1. This CDR3 spans 12 amino acids. V shed 9 bases, J shed 2 bases, and the junction held 2 bases outside the gene matches. The germline CDR1 and CDR2 sequences are LNHDA and SQIVND (reference sequence). CDR3 residues: CASRQGNYGYTF. The CDR3 DNA sequence: TGTGCCAGCCGACAGGGGAACTATGGCTACACCTTC.

The rearrangement uses TRBV5-1 and TRBJ1-2, with 8 bases lining up with TRBD1. From germline, CDR1 is SGHRS and CDR2 YFSETQ. The CDR3 is 19 residues long. The V and J ends lost 4 bases and 1 base, in that order; junction bases with no gene match: 18. The CDR3 DNA sequence: TGCGCCAGCAGCCATAACCACCTAAGGGGACAGGACATTAACTATGGCTACACCTTC. Translated, it gives CASSHNHLRGQDINYGYTF.

This chain connects TRBV18 to TRBJ2-2, with D possibly being TRBD1 (6 bases). Germline CDR1 is KGHSH and CDR2 is LQKENI. V lost 6 bases and J 7 bases, leaving 15 bases between the germline ends. This CDR3 is 14 amino acids long. CDR3 loop: CASSQDRDGGELFF. CDR3 DNA sequence: TGTGCCAGCTCCCAGGACAGAGATGGCGGGGAGCTGTTTTTT.

The chain is built from TRBV4-1 and TRBJ2-5, with 14 bases fitting TRBD2. After removal of 4 bases from V and 4 bases from J, the junction contained 11 bases not matched to a gene. Germline lookup yields CDR1 MGHRA and CDR2 YSYEKL. CDR3 length equals 18 residues. In DNA, the CDR3 is TGCGCCAGCAGCCGAGGACTAGCGGGGGGCCGGGGCCGAGAGACCCAGTACTTC. It encodes CASSRGLAGGRGRETQYF.

The gene calls are TRBV19 and TRBJ2-1; D possibly corresponds to TRBD1 (5 bases). V gave up 6 bases and J gave up 4 bases, with 10 bases separating them. This CDR3 spans 13 amino acids. CDR1 is LNHDA and CDR2 is SQIVND in the germline V gene (reference sequence). The CDR3, as DNA: TGTGCCAGTAGAGATAGGGGATACAATGAGCAGTTCTTC. Translation gives CASRDRGYNEQFF.

The rearrangement links TRBV19 to TRBJ2-3, with 9 bases fitting TRBD2. The CDR3 loop spans 15 amino acids. The V gene's germline CDR1 is LNHDA and CDR2 SQIVND (reference sequence). The ends lost 7 bases at V and 2 bases at J; junction bases unmatched: 7. As DNA, the CDR3 is TGTGCCAGTACCCTATGGGGACTAGCCACAGATACGCAGTATTTT. Translating gives CASTLWGLATDTQYF.

This chain uses TRBV27 with TRBJ1-4; tentative D call: TRBD1 (5 bases). The CDR3 contains 13 residues. Germline V gene data show CDR1 as MNHEY and CDR2 as SMNVEV (reference sequence). Trimming took 1 base from V and 8 from J, leaving 8 bases between them. The CDR3, as DNA: TGTGCCAGCAGTTTATTTTCAGGGGAAAAACTGTTTTTT. Translated, it gives CASSLFSGEKLFF.

The V call is TRBV9, the J call TRBJ2-2, with 10 bases identical to TRBD2. J gave up 6 bases and V 0 bases, and 20 bases lay outside the gene matches. The CDR3 has 21 residues. Germline CDR1 SGDLS, CDR2 YYNGEE. This CDR3 reads CASSVVAASGGSRGWAGELFF. The DNA for the CDR3 is TGTGCCAGCAGCGTAGTTGCGGCTAGCGGGGGTTCTAGGGGATGGGCCGGGGAGCTGTTTTTT.

CDR3: CASSATSGGGYEQYF. CDR3 nucleotides: TGTGCCAGCAGCGCGACTAGCGGGGGGGGATACGAGCAGTACTTC. The rearrangement links TRBV7-2 to TRBJ2-7; 14 nucleotides align to TRBD2. This CDR3 has 15 residues. CDR1 is SGHTA, CDR2 FQGNSA, per germline. V lost 5 bases, J lost 4 bases, and 4 bases stayed unmatched.

This clone was counted a single time. The chain links TRBV27 to TRBJ2-3; no firm D call. This CDR3 contains 13 residues. The V gene's germline CDR1 is MNHEY and CDR2 SMNVEV (reference sequence). Trimming shortened V by 0 bases and J by 2 bases, and 3 bases separated the two germline ends. The CDR3 DNA follows: TGTGCCAGCAGTTTATCTTACACAGATACGCAGTATTTT. Protein sequence: CASSLSYTDTQYF.

The chain uses TRBV4-2 and TRBJ2-3; 7 bases are a match to TRBD1. The CDR3 is made up of 15 amino acids. Germline CDR1 and CDR2: LGHNA and YNFKEQ. J lost 2 bases, V lost 0 bases, and 2 bases had no gene match. CDR3 protein: CASSQEGQFTDTQYF. The CDR3, as DNA: TGTGCCAGCAGCCAAGAGGGACAGTTCACAGATACGCAGTATTTT.

The V call is TRBV19, the J call TRBJ1-1, with no clear D. V was pared by 3 bases and J by 7 bases, with 12 bases between. The germline gives CDR1 LNHDA, CDR2 SQIVND (reference sequence). This CDR3 spans 13 amino acids. The CDR3 here is CASSIGMRFEAFF. In nucleotides, the CDR3 is TGTGCCAGTAGTATCGGTATGAGGTTTGAAGCTTTCTTT.

The rearrangement uses TRBV29-1 and TRBJ1-1; D remains ambiguous. CDR3 length equals 11 residues. Looked up from germline, CDR1 is SQVTM and CDR2 is ANQGSEA. The V end lost 7 bases, the J end lost 7 bases, and 13 bases lay between the germline ends. The DNA of the CDR3 is TGCAGCGCTGGGAGGGAGGGTGAAGCTTTCTTT. As protein: CSAGREGEAFF.

This clone appeared a few times. The chain is built from TRBV4-3 and TRBJ1-2; 9 bases are shared with TRBD1. The CDR3 consists of 14 residues. The germline V gene has CDR1 LGHNA and CDR2 YSLEER. V lost 5 bases to trimming and J lost 4 bases; unmatched junction nucleotides: 5. Written as DNA, the CDR3 is TGCGCCAGCAGCAAGGGACAGGGCAGCTATGGCTACACCTTC. The encoded protein is CASSKGQGSYGYTF.

The J gene is TRBJ2-5, the V gene TRBV5-1; 7 bases match TRBD1. The CDR3 contains 14 residues. Germline V gene sequence: CDR1 SGHRS, CDR2 YFSETQ. The trim removed 4 bases at V and 4 bases at J, leaving 7 bases unmatched. The CDR3: CASSPSGQRETQYF. CDR3 sequence (DNA): TGCGCCAGCAGCCCATCGGGACAGAGAGAGACCCAGTACTTC.

The chain couples TRBV10-2 to TRBJ1-2; D ambiguous. The CDR3 sequence is 15 residues long. V was clipped by 2 bases and J by 4 bases, with 14 bases between them. Per germline, CDR1 WSHSY and CDR2 SAAADI. The CDR3 nucleotides read TGCGCCAGCAGTGAGAGGTTGTCAGGTACCTATGGCTACACCTTC. The encoded protein is CASSERLSGTYGYTF.

The chain uses TRBV6-5 and TRBJ1-2; D is possibly TRBD1 (6 bases). This CDR3 has 14 amino acids. V lost 0 bases and J lost 6, with 11 bases in between. Germline lookup yields CDR1 MNHEY and CDR2 SVGAGI. The CDR3 region is CASSYSVRGNGYTF. In nucleotides, the CDR3 is TGTGCCAGCAGTTACTCGGTCAGGGGAAATGGCTACACCTTC.

The V and J genes are TRBV19 and TRBJ1-5; 9 bases are a match to TRBD1. V lost 9 bases, J lost 1 base, and 7 bases stayed unmatched. The germline gives CDR1 LNHDA, CDR2 SQIVND (reference sequence). CDR3 size: 15 residues. The CDR3 reads CASSTGGASNQPQHF. As DNA, the CDR3 is TGTGCCAGCTCAACAGGGGGCGCGAGCAATCAGCCCCAGCATTTT.

V usage is TRBV12-5 and J usage is TRBJ2-3; TRBD2 is a possible D gene (6 bases). CDR1 is LGHNT and CDR2 is FRNRAP in the germline V gene. This CDR3 is 16 amino acids long. Trimming took 0 bases from V and 0 from J, leaving 10 bases between them. Here the CDR3 reads CASGLVLRGSTDTQYF. DNA for the CDR3: TGTGCTAGTGGTTTGGTACTTCGGGGGAGCACAGATACGCAGTATTTT. Looking up the rest from reference TRBV12-5 and TRBJ2-3 gives the full variable domain: DARVTQTPRHKVTEMGQEVTMRCQPILGHNTVFWYRQTMMQGLELLAYFRNRAPLDDSGMPKDRFSAEMPDATLATLKIQPSEPRDSAVYFCASGLVLRGSTDTQYFGPGTRLTVL.

This chain links TRBV7-2 with TRBJ2-1; D is possibly TRBD2 (7 bases). Trimming took 2 bases from V and 2 from J, leaving 10 bases between them. The germline V gene encodes CDR1 SGHTA and CDR2 FQGNSA. There are 15 residues in the CDR3. CDR3: CASSLTGGPYNEQFF. CDR3 nucleotide sequence: TGTGCCAGCAGCTTAACCGGGGGGCCCTACAATGAGCAGTTCTTC.

The rearrangement joins TRBV5-5 to TRBJ1-6, with TRBD1 identical over 7 bases. V lost 5 bases to trimming and J lost 6 bases; unmatched junction nucleotides: 14. The CDR3 runs to 17 residues. From germline, CDR1 is SGHKS and CDR2 YYEKEE (reference sequence). The CDR3 bases are TGTGCCAGCAGGTTCCGGGACAGTCTAATTCGTAATTCACCCCTCCACTTT. Amino acid sequence: CASRFRDSLIRNSPLHF.